A single TCR beta chain is shown here with its context. The germline gives CDR1 SGHRS, CDR2 YFSETQ. V lost 3 bases and J 7 bases, leaving 19 bases between the germline ends. CDR3 length equals 15 residues. The sample originates from a study of blood T cell repertoires in COVID-19. Study in general: Whether acute or convalescent, the COVID-19 samples came from the United States, Italy and Spain. T cells, B-cell-depleted T cells, or PBMCs supplied cDNA or gDNA.

Per the original methods: How many nucleated cells were present was estimated from reference gene primer amplification. Sequenced by immunoSEQ multiplex PCR; TCRdb stores in-frame clones only, minus some. The DNA was the basis for D and trimming; V, J and clone size are from that table. The sample yields around 99,000 clones, 80% to 90% seen once. The chain is built from TRBV5-1 and TRBJ1-2, with D possibly TRBD1 on 5 matching bases. This sequence was found in a woman of 80 years or more with active or convalescent COVID-19. The sequencing sample was made of peripheral blood. As DNA, the CDR3 is TGCGCCAGCAGCTCGTCGGGGAGGCCAAGGGGTGGCTACACCTTC. Translation: CASSSSGRPRGGYTF.